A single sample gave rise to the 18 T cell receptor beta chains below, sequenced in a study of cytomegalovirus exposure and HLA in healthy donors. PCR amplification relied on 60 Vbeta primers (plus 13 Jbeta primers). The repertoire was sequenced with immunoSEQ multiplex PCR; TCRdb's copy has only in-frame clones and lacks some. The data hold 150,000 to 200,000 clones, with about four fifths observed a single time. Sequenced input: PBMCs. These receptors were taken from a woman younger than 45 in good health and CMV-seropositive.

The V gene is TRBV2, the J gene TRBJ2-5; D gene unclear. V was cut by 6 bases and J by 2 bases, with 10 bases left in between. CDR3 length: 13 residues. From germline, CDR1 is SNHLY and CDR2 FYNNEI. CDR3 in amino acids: CASSSPEQETQYF. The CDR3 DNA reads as TGTGCCAGCAGCTCCCCGGAGCAAGAGACCCAGTACTTC.

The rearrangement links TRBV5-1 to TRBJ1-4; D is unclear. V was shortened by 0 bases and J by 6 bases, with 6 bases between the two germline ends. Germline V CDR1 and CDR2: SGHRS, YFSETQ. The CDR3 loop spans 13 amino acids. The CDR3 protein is CASSLVGDEKLFF. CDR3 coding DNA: TGCGCCAGCAGCTTGGTGGGAGATGAAAAACTGTTTTTT.

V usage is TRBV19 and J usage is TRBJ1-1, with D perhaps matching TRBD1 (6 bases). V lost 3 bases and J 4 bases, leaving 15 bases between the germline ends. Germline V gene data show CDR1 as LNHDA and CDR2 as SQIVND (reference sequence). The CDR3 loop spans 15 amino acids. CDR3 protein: CASSISEGGGTEAFF. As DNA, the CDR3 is TGTGCCAGTAGTATTTCGGAGGGAGGGGGCACTGAAGCTTTCTTT. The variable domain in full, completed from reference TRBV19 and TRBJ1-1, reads DGGITQSPKYLFRKEGQNVTLSCEQNLNHDAMYWYRQDPGQGLRLIYYSQIVNDFQKGDIAEGYSVSREKKESFPLTVTSAQKNPTAFYLCASSISEGGGTEAFFGQGTRLTVV.

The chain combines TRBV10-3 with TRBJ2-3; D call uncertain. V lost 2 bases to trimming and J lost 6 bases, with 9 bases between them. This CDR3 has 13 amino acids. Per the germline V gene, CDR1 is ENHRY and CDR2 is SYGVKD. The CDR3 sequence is CAISEGWADTQYF. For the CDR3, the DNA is TGTGCCATCAGTGAGGGGTGGGCCGATACGCAGTATTTT.

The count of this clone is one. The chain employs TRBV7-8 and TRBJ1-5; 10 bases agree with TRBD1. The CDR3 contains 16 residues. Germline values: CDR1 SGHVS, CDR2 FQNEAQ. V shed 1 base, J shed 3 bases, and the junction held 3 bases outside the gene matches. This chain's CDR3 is CASSLGGQGLNQPQHF. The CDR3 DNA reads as TGTGCCAGCAGCTTAGGGGGACAGGGGCTCAATCAGCCCCAGCATTTT.

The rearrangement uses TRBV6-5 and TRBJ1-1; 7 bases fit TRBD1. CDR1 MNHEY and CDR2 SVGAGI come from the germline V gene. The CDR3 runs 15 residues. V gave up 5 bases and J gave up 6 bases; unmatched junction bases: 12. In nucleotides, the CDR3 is TGTGCCAGCAGTACCAGACAGGGACTTGGATCTGAAGCTTTCTTT. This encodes CASSTRQGLGSEAFF.

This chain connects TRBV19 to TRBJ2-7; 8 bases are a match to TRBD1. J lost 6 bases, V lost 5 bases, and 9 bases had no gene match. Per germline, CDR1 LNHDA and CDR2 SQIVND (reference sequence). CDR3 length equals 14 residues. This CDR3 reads CASSPQGATREQYF. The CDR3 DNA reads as TGTGCCAGTAGTCCCCAGGGGGCGACCCGCGAGCAGTACTTC. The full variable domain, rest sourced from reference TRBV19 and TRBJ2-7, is DGGITQSPKYLFRKEGQNVTLSCEQNLNHDAMYWYRQDPGQGLRLIYYSQIVNDFQKGDIAEGYSVSREKKESFPLTVTSAQKNPTAFYLCASSPQGATREQYFGPGTRLTVT.

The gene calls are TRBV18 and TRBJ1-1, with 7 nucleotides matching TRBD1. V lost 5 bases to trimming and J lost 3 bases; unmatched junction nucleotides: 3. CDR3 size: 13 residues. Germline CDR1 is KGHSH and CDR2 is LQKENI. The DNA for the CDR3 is TGTGCCAGCTCAGAAACAGGGGACACTGAAGCTTTCTTT. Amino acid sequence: CASSETGDTEAFF. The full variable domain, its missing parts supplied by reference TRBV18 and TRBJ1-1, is NAGVMQNPRHLVRRRGQEARLRCSPMKGHSHVYWYRQLPEEGLKFMVYLQKENIIDESGMPKERFSAEFPKEGPSILRIQQVVRGDSAAYFCASSETGDTEAFFGQGTRLTVV.

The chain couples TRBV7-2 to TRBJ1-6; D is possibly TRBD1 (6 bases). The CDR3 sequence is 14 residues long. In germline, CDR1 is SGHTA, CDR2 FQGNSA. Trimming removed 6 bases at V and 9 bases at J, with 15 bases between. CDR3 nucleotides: TGTGCCAGCAGGAAACAGGGAGGGATTTCACCCCTCCACTTT. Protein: CASRKQGGISPLHF.

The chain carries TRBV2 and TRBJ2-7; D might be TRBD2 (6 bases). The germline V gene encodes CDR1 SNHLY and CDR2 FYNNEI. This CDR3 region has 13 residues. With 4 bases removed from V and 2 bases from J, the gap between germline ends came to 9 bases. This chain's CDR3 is CASSGRGTYEQYF. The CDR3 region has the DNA TGTGCCAGCAGTGGCCGGGGGACCTACGAGCAGTACTTC.

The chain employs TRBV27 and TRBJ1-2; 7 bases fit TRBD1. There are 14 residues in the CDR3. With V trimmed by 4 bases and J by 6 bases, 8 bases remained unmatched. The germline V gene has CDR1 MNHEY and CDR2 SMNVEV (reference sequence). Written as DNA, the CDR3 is TGTGCCAGCAGTTCGAGTACAGGGGTGGATGGCTACACCTTC. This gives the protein CASSSSTGVDGYTF.

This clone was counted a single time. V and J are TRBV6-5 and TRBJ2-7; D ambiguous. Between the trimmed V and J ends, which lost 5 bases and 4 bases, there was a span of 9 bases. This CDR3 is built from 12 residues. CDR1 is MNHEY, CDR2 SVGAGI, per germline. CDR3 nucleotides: TGTGCCAGCAGTACCCCAGGTTACGAGCAGTACTTC. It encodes CASSTPGYEQYF.

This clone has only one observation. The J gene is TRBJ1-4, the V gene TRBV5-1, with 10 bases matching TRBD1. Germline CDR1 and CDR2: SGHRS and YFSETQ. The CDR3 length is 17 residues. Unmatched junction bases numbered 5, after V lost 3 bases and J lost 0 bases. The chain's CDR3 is CASSSTGGLATNEKLFF. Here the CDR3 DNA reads TGCGCCAGCAGCTCGACAGGGGGCCTAGCAACTAATGAAAAACTGTTTTTT.

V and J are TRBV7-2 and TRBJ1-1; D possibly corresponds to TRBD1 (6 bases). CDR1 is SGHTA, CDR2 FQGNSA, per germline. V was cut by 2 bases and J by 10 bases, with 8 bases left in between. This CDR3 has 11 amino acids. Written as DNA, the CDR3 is TGTGCCAGCAGCTTACAGGGGTCAGCTTTCTTT. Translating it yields CASSLQGSAFF.

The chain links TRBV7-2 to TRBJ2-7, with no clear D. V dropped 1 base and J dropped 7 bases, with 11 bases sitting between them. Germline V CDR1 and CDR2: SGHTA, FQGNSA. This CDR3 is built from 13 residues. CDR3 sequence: CASSLVGAREQYF. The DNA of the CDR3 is TGTGCCAGCAGCTTAGTAGGCGCCAGGGAGCAGTACTTC.

This CDR3 is CASSSWTSSETQYF. CDR3 sequence (DNA): TGTGCCAGCAGCTCTTGGACTAGTTCAGAGACCCAGTACTTC. This sequence joins TRBV13 and TRBJ2-5; the match to TRBD2 covers 7 bases. The V segment lost 4 bases and the J segment 4 bases; nucleotides outside the gene matches: 6. The germline gives CDR1 PRHDT, CDR2 FYEKMQ (reference sequence). This CDR3 has 14 residues.

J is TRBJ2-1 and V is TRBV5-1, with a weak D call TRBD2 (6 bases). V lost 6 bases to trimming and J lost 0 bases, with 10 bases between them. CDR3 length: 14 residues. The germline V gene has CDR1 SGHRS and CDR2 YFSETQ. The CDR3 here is CASTQAGSYNEQFF. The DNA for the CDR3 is TGCGCCAGCACGCAAGCGGGCTCCTACAATGAGCAGTTCTTC.

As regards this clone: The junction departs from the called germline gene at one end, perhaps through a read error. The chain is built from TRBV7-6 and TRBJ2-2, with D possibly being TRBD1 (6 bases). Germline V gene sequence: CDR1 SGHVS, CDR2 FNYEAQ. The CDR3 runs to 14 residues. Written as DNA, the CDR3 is TGTGCCAGCAAGCCAGGGGAGAACATCGGGGAGCTGTTTTTT. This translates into CASKPGENIGELFF.